The next 9 T cell receptor beta chains were all read from a single sample in a study of identical twins. TCRdb reprocessed the 5' RACE reads via MiXCR and lists one record per CDR3 protein. The table has about 450,000 distinct CDR3 sequences, less than 20% seen once. The sample comprised naive T cells sorted from blood. These receptors all stem from a man in his forties or fifties in good health.

This clonotype was recorded many times. The chain is built from TRBV15 and TRBJ2-1; D might be TRBD1 or TRBD2, each matching 5 bases. This CDR3 is built from 18 residues. Germline CDR1 and CDR2: LNHNV and YYDKDF (reference sequence). V was shortened by 1 base and J by 5 bases, with 21 bases between the two germline ends. In DNA form, the CDR3 reads TGTGCCACCAGCAGAGTGGGGGAACTAAGACGGAGGAACAATGAGCAGTTCTTC. Its protein is CATSRVGELRRRNNEQFF. The full variable domain, with the rest looked up from reference TRBV15 and TRBJ2-1, is DAMVIQNPRYQVTQFGKPVTLSCSQTLNHNVMYWYQQKSSQAPKLLFHYYDKDFNNEADTPDNFQSRRPNTSFCFLDIRSPGLGDTAMYLCATSRVGELRRRNNEQFFGPGTRLTVL.

The chain combines TRBV7-8 with TRBJ2-3; the match to TRBD2 covers 11 bases. V dropped 1 base and J dropped 8; count of bases not matched to a gene: 8. CDR1 and CDR2 (germline): SGHVS, FQNEAQ. This CDR3 is built from 16 residues. The CDR3 protein is CASSLGLAGTHSTQYF. CDR3 coding DNA: TGTGCCAGCAGCTTAGGACTAGCGGGGACGCATAGTACGCAGTATTTT. The full variable domain, its missing parts supplied by reference TRBV7-8 and TRBJ2-3, is GAGVSQSPRYKVAKRGQDVALRCDPISGHVSLFWYQQALGQGPEFLTYFQNEAQLDKSGLPSDRFFAERPEGSVSTLKIQRTQQEDSAVYLCASSLGLAGTHSTQYFGPGTRLTVL.

This sequence joins TRBV15 and TRBJ2-7, with 7 bases matching TRBD2. Losses at the gene ends were 8 bases for V and 5 bases for J; bases not matched to a gene: 9. Germline V gives CDR1 LNHNV, CDR2 YYDKDF (reference sequence). The CDR3 contains 13 residues. CDR3 sequence: CATRTSNYHEQYF. Here the CDR3 DNA reads TGTGCCACCCGGACTAGTAACTACCACGAGCAGTACTTC.

V and J are TRBV10-3 and TRBJ1-1; 8 nucleotides line up with TRBD1. Germline lookup yields CDR1 ENHRY and CDR2 SYGVKD. The V and J ends lost 3 bases and 3 bases, in that order; junction bases with no gene match: 3. The CDR3 runs 14 residues. The CDR3 sequence: CAISDGQGYTEAFF. CDR3 nucleotide sequence: TGTGCCATCAGTGACGGACAGGGATACACTGAAGCTTTCTTT.

In its sample, this clonotype was seen many times. This chain joins TRBV5-1 and TRBJ1-4; 7 bases map to TRBD1. V lost 0 bases, J lost 1 base, and 0 bases stayed unmatched. CDR1 and CDR2 from the germline V gene are SGHRS and YFSETQ. The CDR3 runs 15 residues. The CDR3 reads CASSLDRGTNEKLFF. CDR3 sequence (DNA): TGCGCCAGCAGCTTGGACAGGGGAACTAATGAAAAACTGTTTTTT.

This clonotype was recorded many times. The chain has TRBV7-6 and TRBJ2-7, with 12 bases identical to TRBD2. With V trimmed by 4 bases and J by 4 bases, 5 bases remained unmatched. This CDR3 contains 15 residues. Germline assignment: CDR1 SGHVS and CDR2 FNYEAQ. CDR3 DNA: TGTGCCAGCAGCTCGACCGGGACTAGCGGGTACGAGCAGTACTTC. It codes for CASSSTGTSGYEQYF. Full variable domain (missing parts from reference TRBV7-6 and TRBJ2-7): GAGVSQSPRYKVTKRGQDVALRCDPISGHVSLYWYRQALGQGPEFLTYFNYEAQQDKSGLPNDRFSAERPEGSISTLTIQRTEQRDSAMYRCASSSTGTSGYEQYFGPGTRLTVT.

This clonotype has only a few counts. J is TRBJ2-1 and V is TRBV27; 8 bases agree with TRBD2. CDR1 and CDR2 (germline): MNHEY, SMNVEV (reference sequence). With V trimmed by 1 base and J by 1 base, 12 bases remained unmatched. The CDR3 is made up of 19 amino acids. The CDR3 protein is CASSLWPYQRERSYNEQFF. CDR3 sequence (DNA): TGTGCCAGCAGTTTATGGCCCTATCAGCGGGAGAGGTCCTACAATGAGCAGTTCTTC.

This clonotype has only a few counts. The rearrangement uses TRBV5-1 and TRBJ2-3; 13 bases fit TRBD2. Germline lookup yields CDR1 SGHRS and CDR2 YFSETQ. Unmatched junction bases numbered 10, after V lost 4 bases and J lost 2 bases. The CDR3 runs 18 residues. CDR3 protein: CASSPWTSGGWNTDTQYF. The CDR3 DNA reads TGCGCCAGCAGCCCCTGGACTAGCGGGGGTTGGAACACAGATACGCAGTATTTT.

The chain is built from TRBV6-1 and TRBJ2-7, with 8 bases identical to TRBD1. V shed 5 bases, J shed 5 bases, and the junction held 8 bases outside the gene matches. Germline CDR1 MNHNS, CDR2 SASEGT. This CDR3 has 14 residues. The CDR3 DNA reads TGTGCCAGCAGTCGAGTTCAGGGGGCCAACGAGCAGTACTTC. Encoded protein: CASSRVQGANEQYF.